These T cell receptor beta chains were read from a single sample in a study of blood T cell repertoires in COVID-19. Using immunoSEQ multiplex PCR, the repertoire was profiled, and TCRdb retains in-frame clones only, with some absent. Of 130,000 to 150,000 clones listed, about four fifths are singletons. Sequences were obtained from peripheral blood. These receptors all stem from a woman aged 70-85 years with COVID-19, enrolled during active disease. Both conserved end residues are part of each CDR3. The D gene is left open where the match is weak. Rows give clone size only sometimes, using once, few, many, or a class for an expanded clone.

>TRBV19|.|TRBJ1-4|.
CAKRNRVGEKLFF
TGTGCCAAGAGGAACAGGGTGGGGGAAAAACTGTTTTTT
>TRBV5-1|.|TRBJ2-7|TRBD2
CASSPGGSNEQYF
TGCGCCAGCAGCCCGGGGGGATCAAACGAGCAGTACTTC
>TRBV6-2/TRBV6-3|.|TRBJ2-3|.
CASSYSRLARGPDTQYF
TGTGCCAGCAGTTACTCGCGACTAGCGAGGGGGCCAGATACGCAGTATTTT
>TRBV5-8|.|TRBJ2-7|TRBD1
CASRRDRAYEQYF
TGTGCCAGCAGGCGGGACAGGGCGTACGAGCAGTACTTC
>TRBV4-1|.|TRBJ1-4|TRBD1
CASSYGQGEREKLFF
TGCGCCAGCAGCTATGGACAGGGCGAACGAGAAAAACTGTTTTTT
>TRBV6-4|.|TRBJ2-4|.
CASSVRGRTKNIQYF
TGTGCCAGCAGTGTAAGGGGCAGAACCAAAAACATTCAGTACTTC
>TRBV3-1/TRBV3-2|.|TRBJ1-5|.
CASSPGGDQPQHF
TGTGCCAGCAGCCCGGGGGGAGATCAGCCCCAGCATTTT
>TRBV19|once|TRBJ1-1|TRBD1
CASSFLTGGTEAFF
TGTGCCAGTAGTTTCCTGACAGGGGGCACTGAAGCTTTCTTT
>TRBV5-6|.|TRBJ2-5|TRBD2
CASRSGTSGETQYF
TGTGCCAGCAGGTCCGGGACTAGCGGAGAGACCCAGTACTTC
>TRBV2|.|TRBJ2-1|TRBD1
CASSAGQGVVEQFF
TGTGCCAGCAGTGCGGGACAGGGTGTGGTTGAGCAGTTCTTC
>TRBV10-1|few|TRBJ1-1|.
CARYGGYTEAFF
TGCGCCCGCTATGGGGGGTACACTGAAGCTTTCTTT
>TRBV2|.|TRBJ1-1|.
CATPRGGDDTEAFF
TGTGCCACCCCGAGAGGAGGAGACGACACTGAAGCTTTCTTT
>TRBV10-3|.|TRBJ2-5|TRBD1
CAISLRDRGWGGETQYF
TGTGCCATCAGCCTCCGGGACAGGGGATGGGGTGGAGAGACCCAGTACTTC
>TRBV7-2|once|TRBJ1-3|.
CASSLMGASSGNTIYF
TGTGCCAGCAGCCTGATGGGGGCAAGCTCTGGAAACACCATATATTTT
>TRBV6-5|.|TRBJ1-1|TRBD1
CASSSLQGVADTEAFF
TGTGCCAGCAGTTCCCTACAGGGGGTGGCCGACACTGAAGCTTTCTTT
>TRBV21-1|.|TRBJ2-1|.
CASTLERTGPLTYNEQFF
TGTGCCAGCACCCTAGAACGGACAGGGCCCTTGACCTACAATGAGCAGTTCTTC
>TRBV24-1|.|TRBJ2-7|.
CATSDPLANPYEQYF
TGTGCCACCAGTGATCCCCTAGCCAATCCCTACGAGCAGTACTTC
>TRBV2|.|TRBJ1-2|.
CASSPFDYGYTF
TGTGCCAGCAGTCCCTTCGACTATGGCTACACCTTC
>TRBV9|.|TRBJ2-1|TRBD2
CASSPTSGVANEQFF
TGTGCCAGCAGCCCGACTAGCGGGGTGGCTAATGAGCAGTTCTTC
>TRBV28|.|TRBJ1-5|TRBD1
CASSRQGVLAASSQPQHF
TGTGCCAGCAGTAGACAGGGGGTATTGGCCGCGTCAAGTCAGCCCCAGCATTTT
>TRBV19|.|TRBJ1-5|.
CASTSAVRSQPQHF
TGTGCCAGTACCTCGGCAGTTCGGAGTCAGCCCCAGCATTTT
>TRBV6-5|.|TRBJ2-3|TRBD2
CASSSQRGGTDTQYF
TGTGCCAGCAGTTCTCAGCGGGGGGGCACAGATACGCAGTATTTT
>TRBV7-2|.|TRBJ2-5|.
CASSFQRETQYF
TGTGCCAGCAGCTTCCAGCGAGAGACCCAGTACTTC
>TRBV18|few|TRBJ2-7|.
CASSPREQPYEQYF
TGTGCCAGCTCACCACGAGAACAGCCCTACGAGCAGTACTTC
>TRBV19|.|TRBJ1-6|.
CASSIDPGVRRNSPLHF
TGTGCCAGTAGTATAGATCCCGGGGTCAGAAGGAATTCACCCCTCCACTTT
>TRBV4-3|.|TRBJ2-5|TRBD2
CASSRTSGGQETQYF
TGCGCCAGCAGCAGGACTAGCGGGGGGCAAGAGACCCAGTACTTC
>TRBV2|.|TRBJ2-3|TRBD1
CASKGTGNTQYF
TGTGCCAGCAAAGGGACAGGGAATACGCAGTATTTT
>TRBV15|.|TRBJ2-3|TRBD2
CATSRGRGGVATDTQYF
TGTGCCACCAGCAGAGGCCGGGGGGGGGTAGCAACAGATACGCAGTATTTT
>TRBV24-1|few|TRBJ1-5|.
CATSDPTSNQPQHF
TGTGCCACCAGTGATCCCACATCCAATCAGCCCCAGCATTTT
>TRBV3-1/TRBV3-2|.|TRBJ2-1|TRBD2
CASRAQRGNSYNEQFF
TGTGCCAGCAGGGCCCAGCGGGGGAATTCCTACAATGAGCAGTTCTTC
>TRBV7-2|.|TRBJ1-2|TRBD1
CASSLELRGRGYTF
TGTGCCAGCAGCTTAGAGCTCAGGGGGCGAGGCTACACCTTC
>TRBV2|.|TRBJ1-1|.
CASSERGGTPGTEAFF
TGTGCCAGCAGTGAACGTGGTGGGACTCCGGGGACTGAAGCTTTCTTT
>TRBV15|.|TRBJ2-1|.
CATSREFGLTNNEQFF
TGTGCCACCAGCAGAGAGTTTGGCCTAACTAACAATGAGCAGTTCTTC
>TRBV25-1|few|TRBJ2-7|.
CASSVTGHYEQYF
TGTGCCAGCAGTGTCACAGGGCACTACGAGCAGTACTTC
>TRBV5-1|.|TRBJ1-4|.
CASSLDEEVGEKLFF
TGCGCCAGCAGCTTGGACGAGGAAGTAGGTGAAAAACTGTTTTTT
>TRBV5-6|.|TRBJ2-7|.
CASSPDRYEQYF
TGTGCCAGCAGCCCGGACAGATACGAGCAGTACTTC